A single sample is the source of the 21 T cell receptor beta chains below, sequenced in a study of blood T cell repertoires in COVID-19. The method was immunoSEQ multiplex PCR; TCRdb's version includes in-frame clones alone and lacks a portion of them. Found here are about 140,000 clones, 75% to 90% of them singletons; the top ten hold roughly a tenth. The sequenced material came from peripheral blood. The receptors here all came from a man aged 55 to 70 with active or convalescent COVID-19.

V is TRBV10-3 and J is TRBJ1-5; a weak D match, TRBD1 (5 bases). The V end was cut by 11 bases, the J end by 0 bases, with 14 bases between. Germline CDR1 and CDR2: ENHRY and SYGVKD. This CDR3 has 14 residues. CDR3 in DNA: TGTGCCGCCTCGCGGGGCGATAGCAATCAGCCCCAGCATTTT. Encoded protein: CAASRGDSNQPQHF.

The CDR3 protein is CASSSVQSPYEQYF. Written as DNA, the CDR3 is TGTGCCAGCAGTTCGGTACAGAGCCCCTACGAGCAGTACTTC. This chain uses TRBV28 with TRBJ2-7; D uncertain. The V gene's germline CDR1 is MDHEN and CDR2 SYDVKM. The CDR3 runs to 14 residues. The germline V and J ends were trimmed by 4 bases and 2 bases, with 12 bases remaining between them.

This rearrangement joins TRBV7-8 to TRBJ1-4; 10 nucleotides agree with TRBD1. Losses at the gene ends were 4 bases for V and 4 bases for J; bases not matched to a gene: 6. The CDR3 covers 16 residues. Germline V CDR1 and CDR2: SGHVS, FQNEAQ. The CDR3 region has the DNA TGTGCCAGCAGCTCGAGCCGGGACAGGGGTAATGAAAAACTGTTTTTT. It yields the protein CASSSSRDRGNEKLFF.

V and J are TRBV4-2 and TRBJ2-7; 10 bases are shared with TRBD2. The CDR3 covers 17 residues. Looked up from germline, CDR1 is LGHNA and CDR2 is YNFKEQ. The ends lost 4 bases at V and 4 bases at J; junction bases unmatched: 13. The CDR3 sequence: CASSPSNLAGELYEQYF. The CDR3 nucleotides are TGTGCCAGCAGCCCCTCCAATCTAGCGGGAGAACTGTACGAGCAGTACTTC.

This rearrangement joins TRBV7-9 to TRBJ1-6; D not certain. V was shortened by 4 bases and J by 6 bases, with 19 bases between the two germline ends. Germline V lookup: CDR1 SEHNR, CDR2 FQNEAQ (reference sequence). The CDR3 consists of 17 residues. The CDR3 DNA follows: TGTGCCAGCAGCTCTTCTACCTCGGGAGGTACTAATTCACCCCTCCACTTT. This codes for CASSSSTSGGTNSPLHF.

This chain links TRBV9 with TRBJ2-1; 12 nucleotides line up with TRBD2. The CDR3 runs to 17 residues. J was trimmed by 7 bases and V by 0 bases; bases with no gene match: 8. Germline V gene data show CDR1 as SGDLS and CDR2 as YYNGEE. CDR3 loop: CASSVARGLAGYNEQFF. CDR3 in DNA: TGTGCCAGCAGCGTAGCTAGGGGACTAGCGGGCTATAATGAGCAGTTCTTC.

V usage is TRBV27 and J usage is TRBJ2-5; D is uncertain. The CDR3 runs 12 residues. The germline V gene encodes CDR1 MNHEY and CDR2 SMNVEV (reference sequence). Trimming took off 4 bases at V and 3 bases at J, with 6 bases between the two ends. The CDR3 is CASSSREETQYF. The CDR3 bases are TGTGCCAGCAGTTCTCGAGAAGAGACCCAGTACTTC.

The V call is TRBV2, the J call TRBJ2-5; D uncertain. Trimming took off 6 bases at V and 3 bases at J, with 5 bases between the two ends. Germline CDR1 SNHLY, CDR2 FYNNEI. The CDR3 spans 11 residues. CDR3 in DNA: TGTGCCAGCAGCTTAAAAGAGACCCAGTACTTC. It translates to CASSLKETQYF.

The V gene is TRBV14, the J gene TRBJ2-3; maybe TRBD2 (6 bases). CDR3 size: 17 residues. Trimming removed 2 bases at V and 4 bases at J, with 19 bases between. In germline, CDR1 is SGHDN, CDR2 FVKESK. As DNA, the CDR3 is TGTGCCAGCAGCCAATGGCTCGCGGGACCGTCGCCAGATACGCAGTATTTT. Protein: CASSQWLAGPSPDTQYF.

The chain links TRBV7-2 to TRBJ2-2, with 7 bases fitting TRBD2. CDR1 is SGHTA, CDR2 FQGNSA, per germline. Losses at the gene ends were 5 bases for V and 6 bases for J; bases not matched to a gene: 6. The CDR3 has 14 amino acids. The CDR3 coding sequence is TGTGCCAGCAGCCCCGGGGGGTTCGCCGGGGAGCTGTTTTTT. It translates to CASSPGGFAGELFF.

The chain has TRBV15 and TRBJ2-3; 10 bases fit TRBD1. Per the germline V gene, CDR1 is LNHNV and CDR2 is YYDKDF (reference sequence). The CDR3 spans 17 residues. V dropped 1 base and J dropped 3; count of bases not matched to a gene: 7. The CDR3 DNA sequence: TGTGCCACCAGCAGAGGTGGACAGGGGGTGAAGACAGATACGCAGTATTTT. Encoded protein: CATSRGGQGVKTDTQYF.

This CDR3 reads CASSQKPGQTGYTF. The CDR3, as DNA: TGTGCCAGCAGCCAAAAACCAGGGCAGACTGGCTACACCTTC. The chain joins TRBV3-1 (or the pseudogene TRBV3-2) to TRBJ1-2; the D gene is possibly TRBD1 (5 bases). CDR1 is LGHDT, CDR2 YNNKEL, per germline (reference sequence). Trimming shortened V by 2 bases and J by 7 bases, and 14 bases separated the two germline ends. The CDR3 is 14 residues long.

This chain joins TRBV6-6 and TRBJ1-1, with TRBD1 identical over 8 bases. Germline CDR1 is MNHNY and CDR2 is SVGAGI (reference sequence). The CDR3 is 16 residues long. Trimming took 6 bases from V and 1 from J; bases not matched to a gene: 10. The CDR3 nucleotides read TGTGCCAGCAGAGACTCTGACAGGGGTGAGAACACTGAAGCTTTCTTT. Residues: CASRDSDRGENTEAFF.

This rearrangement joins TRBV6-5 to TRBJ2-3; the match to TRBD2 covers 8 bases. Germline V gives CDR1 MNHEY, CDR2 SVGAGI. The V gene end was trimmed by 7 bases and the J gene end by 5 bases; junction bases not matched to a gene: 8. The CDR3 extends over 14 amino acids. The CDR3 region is CASISGGPRDTQYF. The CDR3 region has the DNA TGTGCCAGCATTTCGGGAGGGCCCAGAGATACGCAGTATTTT.

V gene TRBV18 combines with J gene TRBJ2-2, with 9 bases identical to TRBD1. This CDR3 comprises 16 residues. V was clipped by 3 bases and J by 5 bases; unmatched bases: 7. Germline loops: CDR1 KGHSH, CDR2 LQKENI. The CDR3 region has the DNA TGTGCCAGCTCACCGAACGGGACAGGGAGGACCGGGGAGCTGTTTTTT. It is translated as CASSPNGTGRTGELFF.

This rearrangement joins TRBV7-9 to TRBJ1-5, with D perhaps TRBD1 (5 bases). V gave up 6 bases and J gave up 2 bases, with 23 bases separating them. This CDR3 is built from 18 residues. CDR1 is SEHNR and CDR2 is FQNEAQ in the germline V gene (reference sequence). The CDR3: CASSSRFMTVDGNQPQHF. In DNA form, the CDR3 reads TGTGCCAGCAGTTCCCGATTTATGACAGTGGACGGCAATCAGCCCCAGCATTTT.

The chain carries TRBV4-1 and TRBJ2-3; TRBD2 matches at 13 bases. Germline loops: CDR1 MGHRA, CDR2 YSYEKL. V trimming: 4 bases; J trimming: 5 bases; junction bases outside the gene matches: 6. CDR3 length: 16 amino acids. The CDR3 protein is CASSPELAGGGDTQYF. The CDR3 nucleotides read TGCGCCAGCAGCCCGGAACTAGCGGGAGGGGGAGATACGCAGTATTTT.

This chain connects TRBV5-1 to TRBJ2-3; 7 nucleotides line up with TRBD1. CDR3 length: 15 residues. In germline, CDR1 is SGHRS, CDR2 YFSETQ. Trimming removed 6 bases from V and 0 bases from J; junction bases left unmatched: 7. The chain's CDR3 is CASTMDRPSTDTQYF. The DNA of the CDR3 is TGCGCCAGCACCATGGACAGGCCGAGCACAGATACGCAGTATTTT.

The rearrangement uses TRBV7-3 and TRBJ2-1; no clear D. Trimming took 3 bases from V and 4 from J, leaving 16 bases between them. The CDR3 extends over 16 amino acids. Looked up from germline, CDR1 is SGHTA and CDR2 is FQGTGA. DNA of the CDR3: TGTGCCAGCAGCTTTAACCTCCAGCGACCTTACAATGAGCAGTTCTTC. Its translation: CASSFNLQRPYNEQFF.

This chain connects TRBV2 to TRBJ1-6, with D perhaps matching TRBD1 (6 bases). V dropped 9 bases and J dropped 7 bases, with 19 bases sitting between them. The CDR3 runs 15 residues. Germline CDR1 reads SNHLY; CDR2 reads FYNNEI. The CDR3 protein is CARGDRDTWNSPLHF. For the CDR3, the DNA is TGTGCCAGGGGGGATCGGGACACATGGAATTCACCCCTCCACTTT.

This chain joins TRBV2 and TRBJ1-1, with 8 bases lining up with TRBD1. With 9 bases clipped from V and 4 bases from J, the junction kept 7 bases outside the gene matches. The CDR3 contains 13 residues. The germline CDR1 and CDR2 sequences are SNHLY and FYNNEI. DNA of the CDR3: TGTGCCAGTTCACAGGGGGTGGGCACTGAAGCTTTCTTT. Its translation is CASSQGVGTEAFF.